Following are 26 T cell receptor beta chains from one sample sequenced in a study of CD8+ T cells in alopecia areata. Extracted from the samples, RNA was reverse transcribed into cDNA to serve as the sequencing template. Data came from immunoSEQ multiplex PCR; TCRdb stores just in-frame clones and leaves some out. Recorded here are 200,000 to 300,000 clones, none singletons. Markers including CD4, CD8alpha, NKG2D and NKG2ACE guided sorting of pooled cutaneous lymph node cells. The sample comprised CD4+ T cells sorted from a lymph node. These receptors originate from a C3H/HeJ mouse with alopecia areata. The strain's MHC haplotype is H2-k.

Note on this clone: Any gene name here is a mouse gene name. The read ends 4 residues before the CDR3 terminus; that terminus is restored from the germline J gene. The J gene is TRBJ2-5, the V gene TRBV17; 9 bases align to TRBD2. The V and J ends lost 6 bases and 1 base, in that order; junction bases with no gene match: 2. Germline CDR1 and CDR2: MNHDT and YYDKIL. The CDR3 is 14 amino acids. CDR3 residues: CASRDWGHQDTQYF. CDR3 DNA (partial): TGTGCTAGCAGGGACTGGGGACACCAAGAC.

Regarding this clone: Gene names refer to mouse genes. The observed sequence ends 4 residues before the CDR3 terminus, with the missing tail filled in from the germline J gene. V usage is TRBV31 and J usage is TRBJ2-2; 9 bases are a match to TRBD2. Germline values: CDR1 GKSSPN, CDR2 SITVG. The V and J ends lost 8 bases and 1 base, in that order; junction bases with no gene match: 5. The CDR3 runs 14 residues. Partial CDR3 DNA: TGTGCCCACCGGGACTGGGAAAACACCGGG. Its protein product is CAHRDWENTG. The full-length CDR3 reads as CAHRDWENTGQLYF.

In the case of this clone: The listed genes are named as in mouse. The read stops 4 residues short of the end of the CDR3; the missing end is completed from the germline J gene. V usage is TRBV17 and J usage is TRBJ2-1, with TRBD2 matching 10 bases. The germline CDR1 and CDR2 sequences are MNHDT and YYDKIL. V lost 5 bases, J lost 4 bases, and 5 bases stayed unmatched. The CDR3 has 15 residues. CDR3 sequence: CASSPLGGRYAEQFF. The sequenced part of the CDR3 DNA is TGTGCTAGCAGTCCCCTGGGGGGGCGGTATGCT.

This clone was observed a few times. This sequence may be a read error, since a much larger clone differs from it by one base. Gene names and germline refer to mouse. Coverage ceases 4 residues before the CDR3 finishes, and the germline J gene fills in the end. The same CDR3 also results from other DNA sequences found in this sample. V is TRBV13-3 and J is TRBJ2-1; 7 positions match TRBD2. CDR1 NNHDY and CDR2 SYVADS come from the germline V gene. This CDR3 comprises 14 residues. The V gene end was trimmed by 0 bases and the J gene end by 4 bases; junction bases not matched to a gene: 1. The CDR3 here is CASSDGGGYAEQFF. The CDR3 bases that were read are TGTGCCAGCAGTGATGGGGGGGGGTATGCT.

Comment on this clone: A clone one base away is much larger, so this may be a read error. Here the gene names and germline are mouse. Sequencing ends 4 residues short of the CDR3 end; the germline J gene provides the rest. V is TRBV1 and J is TRBJ2-1; TRBD2 aligns across 10 bases. J gave up 1 base and V 4 bases, and 1 base lay outside the gene matches. The CDR3 loop spans 15 amino acids. Germline CDR1 is NSQYPW and CDR2 is LRSPGD (reference sequence). The CDR3 sequence is CTCSEDWGNYAEQFF. The CDR3 DNA, read in part, is TGCACCTGCAGTGAGGACTGGGGGAACTATGCT. Combining the CDR3 with reference TRBV1 and TRBJ2-1 gives the whole variable domain VTLLEQNPRWRLVPRGQAVNLRCILKNSQYPWMSWYQQDLQKQLQWLFTLRSPGDKEVKSLPGADYLATRVTDTELRLQVANMSQGRTLYCTCSEDWGNYAEQFFGPGTRLTVL.

There are a few counts of this clone. Any gene name here is a mouse gene name. With the read ending 3 residues before the CDR3 end, the germline J gene is used to fill in that end. V and J are TRBV13-2 and TRBJ1-6; 10 bases are shared with TRBD1. TRBJ1-6 is flagged as an ORF with uncertain function. The V and J ends lost 2 bases and 6 bases, in that order; junction bases with no gene match: 5. Germline V lookup: CDR1 NNHNN, CDR2 SYGAGS (reference sequence). This CDR3 spans 16 amino acids. The sequenced CDR3 bases are TGTGCCAGCGGTGAGCCGGGACAGGGGACTAATTCGCCC. As protein: CASGEPGQGTNSP. From start to end, the CDR3 is CASGEPGQGTNSPLYF.

Comment on this clone: Each gene name is a mouse one. The read is 4 residues too short to cover the CDR3 end, so that end is filled in from the germline J gene. Other nucleotide sequences from this sample produce the same CDR3. This chain connects TRBV1 to TRBJ2-5; the D gene is possibly TRBD1 (7 bases). The CDR3 is 15 residues long. In germline, CDR1 is NSQYPW, CDR2 LRSPGD (reference sequence). V gave up 1 base and J gave up 3 bases, with 11 bases separating them. The CDR3 loop reads CTCSAGQGGQDTQYF. Incomplete CDR3 DNA: TGCACCTGCAGTGCAGGGCAGGGGGGTCAAGAC.

Of note for this clone: Gene and germline names: mouse. The read terminates 4 residues before the CDR3 end, so the remaining end is supplied by the germline J gene. In the same sample, other DNA sequences code for this CDR3. The V gene is TRBV13-1, the J gene TRBJ2-5; 10 bases match TRBD1. Per germline, CDR1 NSHNY and CDR2 SYGAGN. The CDR3 is 14 residues long. Incomplete CDR3 DNA: TGTGCCAGCAGCCGGGACAGGGGTAGAGAC. This sequence encodes CASSRDRGRD. The whole CDR3 reads CASSRDRGRDTQYF.

Of note for this clone: A much larger clone lies a single base off, so this may be a read error. Gene names denote mouse genes. The sequence runs out 4 residues before the end of the CDR3; the remainder is reconstructed from the germline J gene. V and J are TRBV5 and TRBJ2-5; D ambiguous. Trimming removed 0 bases at V and 0 bases at J, with 4 bases between. This CDR3 comprises 14 residues. Germline-derived CDR1 and CDR2 are LGHNA and YNLKQL (reference sequence). The CDR3 bases that were read are TGTGCCAGCAGCCAAGACTGGAACCAAGAC. This sequence encodes CASSQDWNQD. The entire CDR3 protein reads CASSQDWNQDTQYF.

This clone was counted between two and nine times. Each gene name is a mouse one. The sequenced part of the CDR3 DNA is TGTGCCAGCAGTCCGGACAGGGGGCGAGGCACA. Protein: CASSPDRGRGT. The CDR3 in its entirety is CASSPDRGRGTEVFF. The chain recombines TRBV13-3 with TRBJ1-1; 11 bases align to TRBD1. From the germline J gene comes the end of the CDR3, since the read stops 4 residues before it. V lost 4 bases and J lost 4; bases outside the gene matches: 6. The CDR3 runs 15 residues. Looked up from germline, CDR1 is NNHDY and CDR2 is SYVADS.

About this clone: Gene names and germline match the mouse. The read halts 4 residues ahead of the CDR3 end, with the missing end drawn from the germline J gene. The chain uses TRBV31 and TRBJ2-2; 8 bases match TRBD2. The V gene end was trimmed by 8 bases and the J gene end by 0 bases; junction bases not matched to a gene: 5. From germline, CDR1 is GKSSPN and CDR2 SITVG. The CDR3 spans 14 residues. The covered CDR3 bases are TGTGCCGCTGACTGGGGTCCAAACACCGGG. The encoded protein is CAADWGPNTG. The whole CDR3 reads CAADWGPNTGQLYF.

This clone appeared a few times. Gene names and germline refer to mouse. The DNA ends 4 residues before the CDR3 does, and the rest of the CDR3 is filled in from the germline J gene. The rearrangement links TRBV5 to TRBJ1-2; 7 nucleotides line up with TRBD1. The CDR3 sequence is 14 residues long. Germline values: CDR1 LGHNA, CDR2 YNLKQL (reference sequence). V gave up 3 bases and J gave up 2 bases; unmatched junction bases: 3. The CDR3 here is CASSQTGRNSDYTF. CDR3 DNA (partial): TGTGCCAGCAGCCAGACAGGGAGGAACTCC.

This clone was seen a handful of times. The gene symbols are mouse symbols. Read data end 4 residues before the CDR3 end; the end is taken from the germline J gene. Other DNA sequences from this sample encode an identical CDR3 as well. The chain combines TRBV13-3 with TRBJ2-1; TRBD1 matches at 9 bases. The CDR3 sequence is 14 residues long. Looked up from germline, CDR1 is NNHDY and CDR2 is SYVADS. The trim removed 5 bases at V and 2 bases at J, leaving 2 bases unmatched. CDR3 DNA, as far as it was read: TGTGCCAGCAGGGACAGGGGCGACTATGCT. Translation: CASRDRGDYA. The whole CDR3 sequence is CASRDRGDYAEQFF.

A few counts support this clone. Gene names follow the mouse nomenclature. The read ends 4 residues shy of where the CDR3 ends; the end is completed using the germline J gene. The chain joins TRBV31 to TRBJ2-2; 8 nucleotides align to TRBD2. Germline trimming cut 0 bases from V and 1 base from J; bases unmatched to any gene: 7. Germline V gene sequence: CDR1 GKSSPN, CDR2 SITVG. CDR3 length: 17 amino acids. The CDR3 bases that were read are TGTGCCTGGAGTCTAGGCCGGGGGGGCGTAAACACCGGG. Translation: CAWSLGRGGVNTG. The whole CDR3 reads CAWSLGRGGVNTGQLYF.

A remark on this clone: Gene names denote mouse genes. The DNA ends 4 residues before the CDR3 does, and the rest of the CDR3 is filled in from the germline J gene. This specimen includes other DNA sequences encoding the same CDR3. The J gene is TRBJ1-2, the V gene TRBV14, with D possibly TRBD1 on 5 matching bases. CDR1 and CDR2 from the germline V gene are SGHDT and FRDEAV. This CDR3 comprises 13 residues. V lost 2 bases, J lost 0 bases, and 5 bases lay in between. CDR3 DNA, as far as it was read: TGTGCCAGCAGTTTAGGGGCAAACTCC. It yields the protein CASSLGANS. The whole CDR3 protein is CASSLGANSDYTF.

Comment on this clone: Genes and germline come from the mouse. The read ends 3 residues before the CDR3 terminus; that terminus is restored from the germline J gene. V is TRBV19 and J is TRBJ1-6, with 7 bases matching TRBD1. TRBJ1-6 is an ORF, with its function uncertain. V gave up 1 base and J gave up 7 bases; unmatched junction bases: 5. The CDR3 runs to 15 residues. Germline-derived CDR1 and CDR2 are FNHDT and SITEND (reference sequence). Incomplete CDR3 DNA: TGTGCCAGCAGTATATTTCACAGGGGAAATTCGCCC. Protein product: CASSIFHRGNSP. The CDR3 reads in full as CASSIFHRGNSPLYF.

This clone has only a few counts. Germline and genes here are mouse. Coverage ceases 4 residues before the CDR3 finishes, and the germline J gene fills in the end. The V call is TRBV5, the J call TRBJ2-7; TRBD2 matches 11 bases. Germline CDR1 and CDR2: LGHNA and YNLKQL (reference sequence). Trimming took 0 bases from V and 2 from J; bases not matched to a gene: 0. CDR3 length equals 15 residues. The covered CDR3 bases are TGTGCCAGCAGCCAAGAGACTGGGGGGGCCTAT. Its protein product is CASSQETGGAY. The complete CDR3 reads CASSQETGGAYEQYF.

This clone has more than one count but fewer than ten. The gene names here belong to mouse. The sequence runs out 4 residues before the end of the CDR3; the remainder is reconstructed from the germline J gene. The chain carries TRBV1 and TRBJ2-3, with D perhaps TRBD1 (6 bases). The V gene lost 2 bases and the J gene lost 1 base, with 13 bases spanning the gap. The CDR3 is 16 residues long. Germline V lookup: CDR1 NSQYPW, CDR2 LRSPGD (reference sequence). CDR3 DNA, as far as it was read: TGCACCTGCAGTGCACCCAGGGGAAGGGGTGCAGAA. Protein product: CTCSAPRGRGAE. The full CDR3 reads CTCSAPRGRGAETLYF.

This clone was recorded a few times. Gene names and germline match the mouse. The read finishes 4 residues shy of the CDR3 end, and the germline J gene is used to complete it. The V gene is TRBV13-3, the J gene TRBJ2-5; 13 nucleotides align to TRBD2. Germline values: CDR1 NNHDY, CDR2 SYVADS. The CDR3 runs to 14 residues. The covered CDR3 bases are TGTGCCAGCACCGGGACTGGGGGGGGAGAC. Amino acid sequence: CASTGTGGGD. From start to end, the CDR3 is CASTGTGGGDTQYF.

The table lists this clone with a few counts. Gene and germline names: mouse. The CDR3 is cut off 3 residues early in the read; its end comes from the germline J gene. The J gene is TRBJ1-6, the V gene TRBV5; D may be TRBD1 (5 bases). TRBJ1-6 is sorted into the ORF group, with uncertain function. CDR1 is LGHNA and CDR2 is YNLKQL in the germline V gene (reference sequence). The CDR3 has 17 residues. V gave up 0 bases and J gave up 0 bases, with 9 bases separating them. The CDR3 sequence: CASSQDQGTSYNSPLYF. The sequenced CDR3 bases are TGTGCCAGCAGCCAAGATCAGGGAACTTCCTATAATTCGCCC.

In its sample, this clone was seen a few times. A read error is possible here, since a much larger clone lies one base away. These gene names are mouse names. Read sequence stops 4 residues before the CDR3 end, and the germline J gene provides the missing end. V and J are TRBV13-3 and TRBJ2-3; 11 nucleotides agree with TRBD2. The length of the CDR3 is 14 residues. From germline, CDR1 is NNHDY and CDR2 SYVADS. Trimming cost V 4 bases and J 3 bases; bases outside gene matches: 1. The sequenced CDR3 bases are TGTGCCAGCAGTCGACTGGGGGGGGCAGAA. The encoded protein is CASSRLGGAE. The whole CDR3 protein is CASSRLGGAETLYF.

This clone occurred a few times. Gene and germline names: mouse. The read ends 4 residues shy of where the CDR3 ends; the end is completed using the germline J gene. The V call is TRBV19, the J call TRBJ2-1; TRBD1 agrees at 8 bases. CDR1 and CDR2 from the germline V gene are FNHDT and SITEND (reference sequence). The CDR3 consists of 16 residues. V shed 3 bases, J shed 0 bases, and the junction held 5 bases outside the gene matches. The CDR3 sequence: CASSTRDRHNYAEQFF. CDR3 DNA (partial): TGTGCCAGCAGTACCAGGGACAGGCATAACTATGCT.

Notes on this clone: Gene names are mouse gene names. The read is 4 residues too short to cover the CDR3 end, so that end is filled in from the germline J gene. The rearrangement links TRBV19 to TRBJ2-1; 11 bases fit TRBD1. Trimming took 4 bases from V and 4 from J; bases not matched to a gene: 4. CDR1 and CDR2 from the germline V gene are FNHDT and SITEND (reference sequence). The CDR3 length is 15 residues. CDR3 DNA, as far as it was read: TGTGCCAGCAGTGCGGACAGGGGGCAGTATGCT. It translates to CASSADRGQYA. The full CDR3 reads CASSADRGQYAEQFF.

The sample holds a few counts of this clone. Each gene name is a mouse one. Read data end 4 residues before the CDR3 end; the end is taken from the germline J gene. V and J are TRBV4 and TRBJ2-1; 8 bases agree with TRBD2. This CDR3 is 13 amino acids long. Germline V gene lookup returns CDR1 LGHDT and CDR2 YNNKQL (reference sequence). After removal of 6 bases from V and 6 bases from J, the junction contained 4 bases not matched to a gene. The CDR3 reads CASSLGGFAEQFF. The part of the CDR3 DNA that was read is TGTGCCAGCAGTCTGGGGGGATTTGCT.

This clone was seen more than once but under ten times. Germline and junction disagree at one end, which may indicate a read error. Mouse gene names apply. The missing CDR3 end, 4 residues past where the read stops, is filled in from the germline J gene. The V and J genes are TRBV5 and TRBJ1-1; D call uncertain. This CDR3 comprises 12 residues. Germline-derived CDR1 and CDR2 are LGHNA and YNLKQL (reference sequence). Incomplete CDR3 DNA: TGTGCCAGCAGCCAAGAGAACAGA. Residues: CASSQENR. The full CDR3 is CASSQENREVFF.

About this clone: Gene names follow the mouse nomenclature. The read terminates 4 residues ahead of where the CDR3 ends, so the germline J gene completes it. In the same sample, other DNA sequences code for this CDR3. The genes are TRBV5 and TRBJ1-1; D may be TRBD1 (5 bases). The ends were cut back, 4 bases at V and 1 base at J, with 10 bases in the middle. Germline V gene lookup returns CDR1 LGHNA and CDR2 YNLKQL (reference sequence). This CDR3 comprises 14 residues. The CDR3: CASSPQGGNTEVFF. Partial CDR3 DNA: TGTGCCAGCAGCCCTCAGGGAGGAAACACA.